These T cell receptor beta chains were read from a single sample in a study of cytomegalovirus exposure and HLA in healthy donors. Produced via immunoSEQ multiplex PCR; TCRdb's table is partial and in-frame only. The repertoire consists of roughly 120,000 clones, with around three quarters occurring once and the leading ten covering more than 3%. The specimen was PBMCs. These receptors originate from a man aged 35-49 years in good health and CMV-seronegative. CDR3s include the opening cysteine and the closing phenylalanine or tryptophan. D genes are given only for firm matches. Not all rows give a size; the values are once, few, many and, for expanded clones, a class.

cdr3_aa | cdr3_nt | d_call | v_call | clone_size | j_call
CASSSGVGLAKAETQYF | TGTGCCAGCAGCTCTGGGGTGGGTCTAGCGAAAGCGGAGACCCAGTACTTC | NA | TRBV7-3 | NA | TRBJ2-5
CASSLVGASTDTQYF | TGTGCCAGCAGCTTAGTGGGAGCTAGCACAGATACGCAGTATTTT | NA | TRBV7-2 | few | TRBJ2-3
CASSRTADRLGEQYF | TGTGCCAGCAGCCGAACAGCTGACAGGCTCGGCGAGCAGTACTTC | NA | TRBV7-2 | NA | TRBJ2-7
CASSLVGDTEAFF | TGTGCCAGCAGCTTAGTAGGGGACACTGAAGCTTTCTTT | NA | TRBV13 | few | TRBJ1-1
CASSGQGNYGYTF | TGTGCCAGCAGCGGACAGGGGAACTATGGCTACACCTTC | TRBD1 | TRBV2 | NA | TRBJ1-2
CASRRPANVLTF | TGTGCCAGCAGGCGGCCCGCCAACGTCCTGACTTTC | NA | TRBV28 | NA | TRBJ2-6
CASSIGGAGMNTEAFF | TGTGCCAGCAGTATAGGGGGGGCAGGGATGAACACTGAAGCTTTCTTT | NA | TRBV28 | NA | TRBJ1-1
CASSEGQVRQPQHF | TGTGCCAGCAGCGAGGGACAGGTGAGACAGCCCCAGCATTTT | TRBD1 | TRBV7-2 | NA | TRBJ1-5
CASKTGTGGSPLHF | TGTGCCAGCAAAACCGGGACAGGAGGGTCACCCCTCCACTTT | TRBD1 | TRBV7-2 | NA | TRBJ1-6
CASSQGVNTEAFF | TGTGCCAGCTCACAGGGAGTGAACACTGAAGCTTTCTTT | NA | TRBV18 | NA | TRBJ1-1
CASRQDHGQSYEQYF | TGTGCCAGCAGGCAGGACCACGGACAGTCCTACGAGCAGTACTTC | NA | TRBV28 | NA | TRBJ2-7
CASSLEGQGTEAFF | TGTGCCAGCAGCTTGGAGGGGCAGGGCACTGAAGCTTTCTTT | NA | TRBV11-2 | NA | TRBJ1-1
CASSLVYRGGETQYF | TGTGCCAGCAGCTTAGTTTATCGGGGAGGAGAGACCCAGTACTTC | NA | TRBV11-1 | NA | TRBJ2-5
CASSPGQQSSPLHF | TGTGCCAGCAGCCCAGGACAGCAATCATCACCCCTCCACTTT | NA | TRBV5-8 | few | TRBJ1-6
CASSRNRGETQYF | TGTGCCAGCAGCCGCAACAGGGGAGAGACCCAGTACTTC | TRBD1 | TRBV7-9 | NA | TRBJ2-5
CASSLPINTEAFF | TGTGCCAGCAGTTTACCCATCAACACTGAAGCTTTCTTT | NA | TRBV28 | NA | TRBJ1-1
CASRGTGVGNTIYF | TGTGCCAGCAGGGGGACAGGGGTAGGAAACACCATATATTTT | TRBD1 | TRBV6-4 | NA | TRBJ1-3
CASSLRQGQETQYF | TGTGCCAGCAGCTTACGACAGGGCCAAGAGACCCAGTACTTC | TRBD1 | TRBV11-3 | once | TRBJ2-5
CASSSYSRSSGANVLTF | TGTGCCAGCAGCTCGTATTCTAGGAGCTCTGGGGCCAACGTCCTGACTTTC | NA | TRBV5-4 | NA | TRBJ2-6
CAWGTGNSPLHF | TGTGCCTGGGGGACAGGGAATTCACCCCTCCACTTT | TRBD1 | TRBV30 | NA | TRBJ1-6
CASSLNFQGPMVSAFF | TGTGCCAGCAGTTTAAACTTTCAGGGGCCCATGGTTTCAGCTTTCTTT | NA | TRBV27 | NA | TRBJ1-1
CASSPSIGTGTYEQYF | TGTGCCAGCAGCCCGTCAATTGGGACAGGGACCTACGAGCAGTACTTC | TRBD1 | TRBV7-2 | NA | TRBJ2-7
CASSLQSSDTDTQYF | TGTGCCAGCAGCCTCCAGTCATCAGACACAGATACGCAGTATTTT | NA | TRBV4-2 | NA | TRBJ2-3
CASSFYDAPENSPLHF | TGTGCCAGCAGCTTTTATGACGCCCCGGAGAATTCACCCCTCCACTTT | NA | TRBV7-8 | NA | TRBJ1-6
CASSQGSGANTGELFF | TGCGCCAGCAGCCAAGGTTCGGGAGCCAACACCGGGGAGCTGTTTTTT | NA | TRBV4-1 | NA | TRBJ2-2
CASSSSPGSQETQYF | TGTGCCAGCAGCTCCAGCCCGGGATCTCAAGAGACCCAGTACTTC | NA | TRBV7-9 | NA | TRBJ2-5
CASSPGTGSNQPQHF | TGTGCCAGCAGCCCTGGGACAGGGAGCAATCAGCCCCAGCATTTT | TRBD1 | TRBV7-6 | NA | TRBJ1-5
CASSRLVRGGTGELFF | TGTGCCAGCAGCCGACTCGTCCGAGGTGGGACCGGGGAGCTGTTTTTT | NA | TRBV7-9 | NA | TRBJ2-2
CASSETGAGNTIYF | TGTGCCAGCAGCGAGACAGGGGCTGGAAACACCATATATTTT | TRBD1 | TRBV9 | NA | TRBJ1-3
CASSSAGGNSPLHF | TGTGCCAGCAGCTCGGCTGGGGGCAATTCACCCCTCCACTTT | NA | TRBV5-4 | NA | TRBJ1-6
CASSLVGQGNQPQHF | TGTGCCAGCAGCTTAGTAGGACAGGGTAATCAGCCCCAGCATTTT | TRBD1 | TRBV7-9 | NA | TRBJ1-5
CASSITDRNNEQFF | TGTGCCAGTAGTATTACTGACAGAAACAATGAGCAGTTCTTC | NA | TRBV19 | NA | TRBJ2-1
CASSLEVPGDVAFF | TGCGCCAGCAGCTTGGAAGTTCCGGGAGATGTAGCTTTCTTT | NA | TRBV5-1 | NA | TRBJ1-1
CASSPGGLGSGNTIYF | TGTGCCAGCAGCCCGGGGGGTTTAGGCTCTGGAAACACCATATATTTT | NA | TRBV11-2 | NA | TRBJ1-3
CASSEASASGQYF | TGTGCCAGCAGTGAAGCCTCCGCTTCGGGGCAGTACTTC | NA | TRBV2 | NA | TRBJ2-5
CASSLGRLDSPLHF | TGTGCCAGTAGTTTAGGGCGGTTGGATTCACCCCTCCACTTT | NA | TRBV19 | NA | TRBJ1-6
CASSLGSGSTGELFF | TGCGCCAGCAGCTTGGGATCGGGTTCCACCGGGGAGCTGTTTTTT | NA | TRBV5-1 | NA | TRBJ2-2
CASSPGQELNTEAFF | TGTGCCAGCAGCCCCGGACAGGAGCTGAACACTGAAGCTTTCTTT | TRBD1 | TRBV7-9 | NA | TRBJ1-1
CASSLRGYRRGYTF | TGCGCCAGCAGCTTGCGGGGGTATCGGCGTGGCTACACCTTC | NA | TRBV5-1 | NA | TRBJ1-2
CASSPSAGGPWMEQFF | TGTGCCAGCAGTCCATCAGCGGGGGGGCCTTGGATGGAGCAGTTCTTC | TRBD2 | TRBV27 | NA | TRBJ2-1
CASRDRAYEQYF | TGTGCCAGCCGGGACAGGGCGTACGAGCAGTACTTC | TRBD1 | TRBV28 | NA | TRBJ2-7
CASSPPGTRSYEQYF | TGTGCCAGCTCACCACCTGGGACAAGAAGCTACGAGCAGTACTTC | NA | TRBV18 | NA | TRBJ2-7
CASSLARVTGELFF | TGTGCCAGCAGCTTAGCGCGGGTGACCGGGGAGCTGTTTTTT | NA | TRBV7-2 | NA | TRBJ2-2
CASSSGQYYGYTF | TGTGCCAGCAGCTCGGGACAGTACTATGGCTACACCTTC | TRBD1 | TRBV7-9 | NA | TRBJ1-2
CASSEGGFRNQPQHF | TGTGCCAGCAGCGAGGGAGGGTTCCGCAATCAGCCCCAGCATTTT | NA | TRBV2 | NA | TRBJ1-5
CASSSDGTRSLGGYTF | TGTGCCAGTAGTTCCGACGGAACCAGATCCTTGGGCGGCTACACCTTC | NA | TRBV19 | NA | TRBJ1-2
CASSDRPGQGDSPLHF | TGTGCCAGCTCAGATCGACCGGGACAGGGCGACTCACCCCTCCACTTT | TRBD1 | TRBV18 | NA | TRBJ1-6
CASTVRWTEAFF | TGTGCCAGCACCGTTCGGTGGACTGAAGCTTTCTTT | NA | TRBV6-1 | NA | TRBJ1-1
CASSISLGVLSGNTIYF | TGTGCCAGCAGCATTTCCCTAGGAGTTCTCTCTGGAAACACCATATATTTT | NA | TRBV11-2 | NA | TRBJ1-3
CASSLVSGGGYEQYF | TGCGCCAGCAGCTTGGTCTCGGGAGGAGGGTACGAGCAGTACTTC | TRBD2 | TRBV5-1 | NA | TRBJ2-7
CASSVGGGSHYEQYF | TGTGCCAGCAGCGTAGGTGGGGGGTCACACTACGAGCAGTACTTC | NA | TRBV9 | NA | TRBJ2-7
CASSSVWTFYNEQFF | TGCGCCAGCAGTTCCGTGTGGACATTCTACAATGAGCAGTTCTTC | NA | TRBV5-1 | NA | TRBJ2-1